This T cell receptor (beta chain) was retrieved from a study of cytomegalovirus exposure and HLA in healthy donors. The study, taken as a whole, reports: Reports showed the classifier diagnosing cytomegalovirus status with high specificity and sensitivity.

The method was immunoSEQ multiplex PCR; TCRdb's version includes in-frame clones alone and lacks a portion of them. The sample contains about 88,000 clones, roughly 83% of which appear only once. A word on this clone: Its target is unknown.

Sequenced: PBMCs. The TCR originated in a woman younger than 35 in good health and CMV-seropositive.

CDR3 residues: CASSTGTGFSYEQYF. As DNA, the CDR3 is TGTGCCAGCAGCACCGGGACAGGGTTCAGCTACGAGCAGTACTTC. The chain joins TRBV11-2 to TRBJ2-7, with 9 bases identical to TRBD1. V lost 5 bases and J lost 3; bases outside the gene matches: 8. Germline-derived CDR1 and CDR2 are SGHAT and FQNNGV. The CDR3 runs 15 residues. The variable domain in full, completed from reference TRBV11-2 and TRBJ2-7, reads EAGVAQSPRYKIIEKRQSVAFWCNPISGHATLYWYQQILGQGPKLLIQFQNNGVVDDSQLPKDRFSAERLKGVDSTLKIQPAKLEDSAVYLCASSTGTGFSYEQYFGPGTRLTVT.